This T cell receptor (beta chain) was captured by sequencing in a study of PD-1 blockade in classical Hodgkin lymphoma. Overall study results and limits: Compared with healthy donors, newly diagnosed patients reportedly showed lower baseline TCR diversity. Patients who responded completely had about the same baseline diversity as newly diagnosed patients. CD8+ TCR diversity did not rise significantly by C4D1, unlike CD4+.

This clone has only one observation. What it binds is unknown. The V and J ends lost 5 bases and 5 bases respectively, with 13 bases between them. Germline lookup yields CDR1 MNHNS and CDR2 SASEGT. The CDR3 sequence is 15 residues long. Assay: immunoSEQ multiplex PCR; the TCRdb copy retains only in-frame clones and omits some. The data hold approximately 27,000 clones, with 82% observed a single time. The time point: cycle 4 day 1 (C4D1), after 6 weeks of nivolumab. Every patient had relapsed following autologous stem cell transplantation, and cohorts differed in brentuximab vedotin exposure. The V gene is TRBV6-1, the J gene TRBJ1-6; D unresolved. This receptor was obtained from a human donor with classical Hodgkin lymphoma. The material sequenced was peripheral blood mononuclear cells (PBMCs), taken before the fourth cycle of nivolumab. The CDR3 DNA sequence: TGTGCCAGCAGTCCCTCCCAGCGGAATAATTCACCCCTCCACTTT. This translates into CASSPSQRNNSPLHF.